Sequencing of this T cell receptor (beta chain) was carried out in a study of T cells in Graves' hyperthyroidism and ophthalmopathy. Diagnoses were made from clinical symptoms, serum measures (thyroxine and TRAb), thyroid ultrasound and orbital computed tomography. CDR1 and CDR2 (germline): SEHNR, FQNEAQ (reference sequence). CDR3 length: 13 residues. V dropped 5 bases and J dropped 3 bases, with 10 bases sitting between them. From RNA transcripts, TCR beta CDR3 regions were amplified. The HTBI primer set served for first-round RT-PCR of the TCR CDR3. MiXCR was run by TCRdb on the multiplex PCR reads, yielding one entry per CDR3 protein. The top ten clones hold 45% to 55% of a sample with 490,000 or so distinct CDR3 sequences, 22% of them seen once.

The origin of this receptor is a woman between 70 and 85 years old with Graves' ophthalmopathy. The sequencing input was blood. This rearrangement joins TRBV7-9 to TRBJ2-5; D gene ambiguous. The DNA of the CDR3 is TGTGCCAGCAGCCAAACTAACAAAGAGACCCAGTACTTC. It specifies CASSQTNKETQYF.